These 20 T cell receptor beta chains were all obtained from the same sample, sequenced in a study of T cells after yellow fever vaccination. One entry per CDR3 protein, called by TCRdb with MiXCR from the 5' RACE reads. The profile shows around 100,000 distinct CDR3 sequences, around 5.5% of them singletons. Sequencing used CD8+ T cells sorted from PBMCs, obtained 10 days after the yellow fever booster vaccination. The receptors shown here come from a man aged 18 to 30 who received the YFV17D yellow fever vaccine.

This clonotype has a handful of counts. The V and J genes are TRBV6-5 and TRBJ2-7; 9 bases line up with TRBD1. Germline CDR1 is MNHEY and CDR2 is SVGAGI. The CDR3 spans 14 residues. The junction had 4 bases not matched to a gene; V was cut back by 7 bases and J by 0 bases. CDR3 nucleotide sequence: TGTGCCAGCAAGGACAGGGGCAACTCCTACGAGCAGTACTTC. Protein: CASKDRGNSYEQYF.

This clonotype turned up a few times. The chain is built from TRBV6-2 or TRBV6-3 and TRBJ1-2, with D tentatively TRBD1 (6 bases). The V end was cut by 8 bases, the J end by 0 bases, with 16 bases between. Looked up from germline, CDR1 is MNHEY and CDR2 is SVGEGT. The CDR3 covers 15 residues. Here the CDR3 DNA reads TGTGCCAGCGACCGTGGGGGGCCGGCTAACTATGGCTACACCTTC. It yields the protein CASDRGGPANYGYTF.

This clonotype came up many times. This chain joins TRBV19 and TRBJ2-1, with D tentatively TRBD2 (6 bases). Trimming took 5 bases from V and 0 from J, leaving 11 bases between them. Germline V gene sequence: CDR1 LNHDA, CDR2 SQIVND (reference sequence). The CDR3 has 15 amino acids. The CDR3, as DNA: TGTGCCAGTAGTGTATACGGGAGCTCCTACAATGAGCAGTTCTTC. This gives the protein CASSVYGSSYNEQFF.

Ten or more counts support this clonotype. This chain connects TRBV6-2 or TRBV6-3 to TRBJ2-3, with TRBD2 matching over 10 bases. With 1 base clipped from V and 5 bases from J, the junction kept 3 bases outside the gene matches. CDR1 is MNHEY, CDR2 SVGEGT, per germline. The length of the CDR3 is 15 residues. The CDR3 loop is CASSYWASGGDTQYF. The CDR3 coding sequence is TGTGCCAGCAGTTACTGGGCTAGCGGGGGAGATACGCAGTATTTT.

This clonotype was seen a few times. The rearrangement joins TRBV29-1 to TRBJ1-1; D may be TRBD1 (5 bases). The CDR3 sequence is 12 residues long. CDR1 and CDR2 (germline): SQVTM, ANQGSEA. The V end lost 1 base, the J end lost 6 bases, and 9 bases lay between the germline ends. The CDR3, as DNA: TGCAGCGTTGAAGTCTGGGGCGCTGAAGCTTTCTTT. The encoded protein is CSVEVWGAEAFF.

This clonotype has just a few counts. The chain links TRBV20-1 to TRBJ2-1; a possible D gene is TRBD1 (6 bases). Germline CDR1 DFQATT, CDR2 SNEGSKA (reference sequence). V was pared by 4 bases and J by 5 bases, with 18 bases between. The CDR3 contains 15 residues. This CDR3 is CSATDRFLANNEQFF. CDR3 in DNA: TGCAGTGCTACTGACAGGTTCTTGGCGAACAATGAGCAGTTCTTC.

Ten or more counts support this clonotype. The chain links TRBV19 to TRBJ2-5; 7 nucleotides align to TRBD1. Germline CDR1 reads LNHDA; CDR2 reads SQIVND (reference sequence). V trimming: 4 bases; J trimming: 2 bases; junction bases outside the gene matches: 4. CDR3 length: 14 amino acids. CDR3 coding DNA: TGTGCCAGTAGTACGAGGGACAGTCAAGAGACCCAGTACTTC. Translation: CASSTRDSQETQYF.

This rearrangement joins TRBV28 to TRBJ2-5; D gene unclear. V lost 4 bases to trimming and J lost 3 bases, with 9 bases between them. The CDR3 consists of 13 residues. Germline values: CDR1 MDHEN, CDR2 SYDVKM. The CDR3 here is CASSSSKEETQYF. The DNA of the CDR3 is TGTGCCAGCAGTTCCTCGAAGGAAGAGACCCAGTACTTC.

This clonotype was recorded a few times. The chain's CDR3 is CSVEDRSRGYEQYF. CDR3 in DNA: TGCAGCGTTGAAGATCGCAGTCGGGGCTACGAGCAGTACTTC. V usage is TRBV29-1 and J usage is TRBJ2-7, with D tentatively TRBD2 (5 bases). Germline assignment: CDR1 SQVTM and CDR2 ANQGSEA. The CDR3 loop spans 14 amino acids. The V gene lost 0 bases and the J gene lost 3 bases, with 12 bases spanning the gap.

This clonotype was recorded at least ten times. The chain employs TRBV19 and TRBJ1-2, with 7 bases that match TRBD1. The length of the CDR3 is 13 residues. V shed 7 bases, J shed 5 bases, and the junction held 7 bases outside the gene matches. Germline-derived CDR1 and CDR2 are LNHDA and SQIVND (reference sequence). CDR3 in DNA: TGTGCCAGTAAAACGACAGGGCCTTATGGCTACACCTTC. It specifies CASKTTGPYGYTF.

The gene calls are TRBV5-8 and TRBJ2-7; 14 bases match TRBD2. The CDR3 is 16 residues long. The germline CDR1 and CDR2 sequences are SGHTS and YDEGEE. V was clipped by 3 bases and J by 7 bases; unmatched bases: 9. CDR3 sequence reads: CASSWGTSGGVGEQYV. In nucleotides, the CDR3 is TGTGCCAGCAGCTGGGGGACTAGCGGGGGCGTGGGGGAGCAGTACGTC.

The chain uses TRBV29-1 and TRBJ2-5; D is possibly TRBD1 (6 bases). Trimming removed 5 bases from V and 1 base from J, with 11 bases in between. The CDR3 consists of 13 residues. The germline V gene has CDR1 SQVTM and CDR2 ANQGSEA. The CDR3 nucleotides are TGCAGCGTTTGGGGGCGGCCCCAAGAGACCCAGTACTTC. As protein: CSVWGRPQETQYF.

The gene calls are TRBV6-5 and TRBJ2-7; TRBD1 agrees at 7 bases. The CDR3 runs 17 residues. The germline V gene encodes CDR1 MNHEY and CDR2 SVGAGI. The J segment lost 4 bases and the V segment lost 4 bases, leaving 16 bases of the junction unmatched. In DNA, the CDR3 is TGTGCCAGCAGTTCCAGGAACGGGACAGTACCACTATACGAGCAGTACGTC. Protein product: CASSSRNGTVPLYEQYV.

The genes are TRBV30 and TRBJ2-3, with D tentatively TRBD1 (7 bases). The germline gives CDR1 GTSNPN, CDR2 SVGIG (reference sequence). The CDR3 contains 14 residues. V was shortened by 4 bases and J by 2 bases, with 13 bases between the two germline ends. DNA of the CDR3: TGTGCCTGGATCCCAGGGGGGACCACAGATACGCAGTATTTT. Translating gives CAWIPGGTTDTQYF.

The chain recombines TRBV24-1 with TRBJ2-7; a weak D match, TRBD2 (5 bases). The V and J ends lost 10 bases and 0 bases respectively, with 15 bases between them. Germline V CDR1 and CDR2: KGHDR, SFDVKD. The CDR3 runs 14 residues. The CDR3 loop is CATPGSRLSYEQYF. DNA for the CDR3: TGTGCCACTCCGGGAAGTCGCCTCTCCTACGAGCAGTACTTC.

CDR3 in DNA: TGTGCCAGCAGCTGGGGGACATTCTCAGCGAGTGGAGATACGCAGTATTTT. Amino acid sequence: CASSWGTFSASGDTQYF. V gene TRBV5-4 combines with J gene TRBJ2-3; tentatively, D is TRBD1 (6 bases). This CDR3 is 17 amino acids long. V was trimmed by 3 bases and J by 5 bases, leaving 22 bases between them. Looked up from germline, CDR1 is SGHNT and CDR2 is YYREEE (reference sequence).

The gene calls are TRBV3-1 and TRBJ2-7; TRBD2 matches at 12 bases. Trimming took 3 bases from V and 0 from J; bases not matched to a gene: 0. In germline, CDR1 is LGHDT, CDR2 YNNKEL (reference sequence). The CDR3 contains 15 residues. The CDR3 is CASSQGLAGSYEQYF. CDR3 in DNA: TGTGCCAGCAGCCAGGGACTAGCGGGCTCCTACGAGCAGTACTTC.

This clonotype was detected only a few times. The rearrangement joins TRBV9 to TRBJ2-3, with TRBD2 identical over 9 bases. The CDR3 sequence is 16 residues long. The germline CDR1 and CDR2 sequences are SGDLS and YYNGEE. V was pared by 0 bases and J by 2 bases, with 4 bases of the junction left unmatched. In nucleotides, the CDR3 is TGTGCCAGCAGCGTAGGGCTAGCGGGGACCACAGATACGCAGTATTTT. Its protein product is CASSVGLAGTTDTQYF. Supplemented by reference TRBV9 and TRBJ2-3, the full variable domain reads DSGVTQTPKHLITATGQRVTLRCSPRSGDLSVYWYQQSLDQGLQFLIQYYNGEERAKGNILERFSAQQFPDLHSELNLSSLELGDSALYFCASSVGLAGTTDTQYFGPGTRLTVL.

This clonotype was seen a few times. The chain employs TRBV6-2 or TRBV6-3 and TRBJ1-1, with D unclear. Trimming took off 6 bases at V and 0 bases at J, with 14 bases between the two ends. The CDR3 sequence is 15 residues long. Germline CDR1 MNHEY, CDR2 SVGEGT. CDR3 amino acids: CASSPTYGLNTEAFF. The CDR3 coding sequence is TGTGCCAGCAGCCCTACCTACGGATTGAACACTGAAGCTTTCTTT.

A few counts support this clonotype. The chain has TRBV4-2 and TRBJ2-4, with a tentative D call TRBD1 (5 bases). Per germline, CDR1 LGHNA and CDR2 YNFKEQ. This CDR3 has 16 amino acids. Trimming shortened V by 0 bases and J by 5 bases, and 14 bases separated the two germline ends. This chain's CDR3 is CASSQEWAQGENIQYF. CDR3 DNA: TGTGCCAGCAGCCAAGAGTGGGCGCAGGGCGAAAACATTCAGTACTTC.